The 29 T cell receptor beta chains below all came from one sample that was sequenced in a study of pediatric ulcerative colitis. The data were produced by immunoSEQ multiplex PCR, yet TCRdb's version contains in-frame clones alone and is incomplete. The table records roughly 49,000 clones, more than 60% of them present only once. One to two pinch biopsies were taken from the rectum during colonoscopy. The source material was gut tissue. The receptors derive from a girl aged 5-17 years with moderate ulcerative colitis.

The chain links TRBV5-4 to TRBJ2-5, with D possibly matching TRBD1 (6 bases). Trimming took off 6 bases at V and 4 bases at J, with 19 bases between the two ends. Germline V lookup: CDR1 SGHNT, CDR2 YYREEE (reference sequence). This CDR3 is built from 15 residues. CDR3 sequence: CASNQGGDIPETQYF. DNA of the CDR3: TGTGCCAGCAACCAAGGTGGGGACATTCCAGAGACCCAGTACTTC.

The V and J genes are TRBV27 and TRBJ2-1; possible D gene TRBD2, 6 bases. The CDR3 consists of 12 residues. V gave up 9 bases and J gave up 6 bases, with 12 bases separating them. The germline gives CDR1 MNHEY, CDR2 SMNVEV (reference sequence). The CDR3, as DNA: TGTGCCAGTCGGGACTTCATCAATGAGCAGTTCTTC. Its protein product is CASRDFINEQFF.

The chain employs TRBV7-6 and TRBJ1-3; D uncertain. This CDR3 region has 12 residues. V lost 3 bases and J 4 bases, leaving 4 bases between the germline ends. Germline CDR1 and CDR2: SGHVS and FNYEAQ. The CDR3 spells CASSLTGNTIYF. For the CDR3, the DNA is TGTGCCAGCAGCTTGACAGGAAACACCATATATTTT.

The chain has TRBV6-5 and TRBJ2-5; perhaps TRBD1 as D (5 bases). The germline V and J ends were trimmed by 2 bases and 4 bases, with 14 bases remaining between them. This CDR3 has 15 residues. Germline V CDR1 and CDR2: MNHEY, SVGAGI. DNA of the CDR3: TGTGCCAGCAGTTACGGGGCAGCTTTAAGAGAGACCCAGTACTTC. Translating gives CASSYGAALRETQYF.

The chain couples TRBV6-7 to TRBJ1-1; a weak D match, TRBD1 (5 bases). TRBV6-7 is assigned to the ORF class and has an uncertain function. The CDR3 runs to 13 residues. Trimming cost V 2 bases and J 9 bases, with 13 bases left between them. CDR3 residues: CASSYLGGVKAFF. In DNA, the CDR3 is TGTGCCAGCAGTTACCTGGGGGGGGTCAAAGCTTTCTTT.

This chain joins TRBV28 and TRBJ2-3; the D gene is possibly TRBD2 (6 bases). The CDR3 is 15 amino acids. V lost 8 bases to trimming and J lost 5 bases, with 20 bases between them. CDR1 is MDHEN and CDR2 is SYDVKM in the germline V gene. The CDR3 nucleotides are TGTGCCAGCCCTCCTTCTAGGAGGGCTGGAGATACGCAGTATTTT. Residues: CASPPSRRAGDTQYF.

The genes are TRBV11-2 and TRBJ1-2; D is perhaps TRBD1 (6 bases). With 1 base removed from V and 0 bases from J, the gap between germline ends came to 21 bases. This CDR3 region has 19 residues. Looked up from germline, CDR1 is SGHAT and CDR2 is FQNNGV. CDR3 in amino acids: CASSLGRWSGEGANYGYTF. The CDR3 region has the DNA TGTGCCAGCAGCTTAGGAAGGTGGTCAGGGGAAGGAGCTAACTATGGCTACACCTTC.

J is TRBJ1-2 and V is TRBV21-1; TRBD1 is taken as the D call from the table, unchecked against the DNA. TRBV21-1 represents a pseudogene. CDR3 length equals 17 residues. The CDR3, as DNA: TGTGCCAGCAGCAAACGGAAAACAGGGGGCAAGCACTATGGCTACACCTTC. This sequence encodes CASSKRKTGGKHYGYTF.

This clone has only a few counts. The chain uses TRBV19 and TRBJ2-7, with TRBD1 matching over 8 bases. CDR1 is LNHDA and CDR2 is SQIVND in the germline V gene (reference sequence). The CDR3 contains 14 residues. J gave up 3 bases and V 3 bases, and 4 bases lay outside the gene matches. CDR3 protein: CASSINRGDYEQYF. The CDR3 nucleotides read TGTGCCAGTAGTATTAACAGGGGGGACTACGAGCAGTACTTC.

The genes are TRBV5-8 and TRBJ1-4, with no clear D. The germline V and J ends were trimmed by 2 bases and 7 bases, with 15 bases remaining between them. Germline V lookup: CDR1 SGHTS, CDR2 YDEGEE. There are 15 residues in the CDR3. CDR3 region: CASSFQGIRGEKLFF. The CDR3 coding sequence is TGTGCCAGCAGCTTCCAAGGGATTCGAGGTGAAAAACTGTTTTTT. Supplemented by reference TRBV5-8 and TRBJ1-4, the full variable domain reads EAGVTQSPTHLIKTRGQQATLRCSPISGHTSVYWYQQALGLGLQFLLWYDEGEERNRGNFPPRFSGRQFPNYSSELNVNALELEDSALYLCASSFQGIRGEKLFFGSGTQLSVL.

The chain combines TRBV15 with TRBJ1-6, with D unresolved. Germline assignment: CDR1 LNHNV and CDR2 YYDKDF (reference sequence). V was trimmed by 3 bases and J by 9 bases, leaving 18 bases between them. This CDR3 has 16 amino acids. CDR3 sequence reads: CATSRARAGEGSPLHF. The CDR3 nucleotides are TGTGCCACCAGCAGGGCGAGGGCCGGTGAGGGTTCACCCCTCCACTTT.

This rearrangement joins TRBV9 to TRBJ2-2; 8 bases agree with TRBD2. In germline, CDR1 is SGDLS, CDR2 YYNGEE. Germline trimming cut 0 bases from V and 0 bases from J; bases unmatched to any gene: 4. There are 17 residues in the CDR3. The CDR3 DNA sequence: TGTGCCAGCAGCGTAGGCAGCGGGGGCCCGAACACCGGGGAGCTGTTTTTT. Its translation is CASSVGSGGPNTGELFF.

The genes are TRBV30 and TRBJ2-3, with D perhaps TRBD2 (5 bases). Per germline, CDR1 GTSNPN and CDR2 SVGIG (reference sequence). V was clipped by 5 bases and J by 2 bases, with 17 bases between them. The CDR3 contains 15 residues. The CDR3 sequence: CAWDPRRLPTDTQYF. CDR3 DNA sequence: TGTGCCTGGGACCCTCGGAGGCTCCCCACAGATACGCAGTATTTT. The entire variable domain, with the rest obtained from reference TRBV30 and TRBJ2-3, is as follows: SQTIHQWPATLVQPVGSPLSLECTVEGTSNPNLYWYRQAAGRGLQLLFYSVGIGQISSEVPQNLSASRPQDRQFILSSKKLLLSDSGFYLCAWDPRRLPTDTQYFGPGTRLTVL.

This sequence joins TRBV28 and TRBJ2-7; a weak D match, TRBD2 (6 bases). V was trimmed by 8 bases and J by 2 bases, leaving 13 bases between them. CDR1 MDHEN and CDR2 SYDVKM come from the germline V gene. This CDR3 has 13 amino acids. The CDR3 sequence: CASGGRGTYEQYF. The CDR3 DNA reads as TGTGCCAGCGGAGGGCGGGGTACCTACGAGCAGTACTTC.

The V gene is TRBV27, the J gene TRBJ2-2; D not certain. V lost 2 bases and J lost 2, with 6 bases in between. Germline loops: CDR1 MNHEY, CDR2 SMNVEV (reference sequence). There are 14 residues in the CDR3. The CDR3 region is CASSLRINTGELFF. The CDR3 DNA is TGTGCCAGCAGTTTACGAATAAACACCGGGGAGCTGTTTTTT.

The chain recombines TRBV27 with TRBJ2-1, with D hard to call. Trimming cost V 2 bases and J 0 bases, with 8 bases left between them. CDR1 MNHEY and CDR2 SMNVEV come from the germline V gene (reference sequence). There are 15 residues in the CDR3. The CDR3 reads CASSLIVGSYNEQFF. As DNA, the CDR3 is TGTGCCAGCAGTTTAATTGTGGGCTCCTACAATGAGCAGTTCTTC.

CDR3 loop: CASRQGEVYGYTF. In nucleotides, the CDR3 is TGTGCCAGCAGACAGGGGGAGGTCTATGGCTACACCTTC. This chain links TRBV6-1 with TRBJ1-2, with 8 bases fitting TRBD1. Germline CDR1 reads MNHNS; CDR2 reads SASEGT. This CDR3 spans 13 amino acids. Trimming removed 6 bases from V and 4 bases from J; junction bases left unmatched: 4.

The chain couples TRBV6-1 to TRBJ2-2, with 9 bases fitting TRBD1. Germline assignment: CDR1 MNHNS and CDR2 SASEGT. The CDR3 is 15 amino acids. J lost 7 bases, V lost 5 bases, and 8 bases had no gene match. The CDR3 sequence: CASSRTGEVGGELFF. CDR3 DNA sequence: TGTGCCAGCAGTCGGACAGGGGAGGTTGGCGGGGAGCTGTTTTTT.

The chain uses TRBV19 and TRBJ2-3, with D possibly being TRBD1 or TRBD2 (6 bases each). The CDR3 length is 13 residues. Germline CDR1 is LNHDA and CDR2 is SQIVND (reference sequence). Trimming removed 6 bases at V and 12 bases at J, with 19 bases between. The CDR3 loop reads CASSLQGGTVQYF. The DNA for the CDR3 is TGTGCCAGTAGCCTTCAAGGGGGGACTGTTCAGTATTTT.

This clone is a singleton in its sample. The chain joins TRBV29-1 to TRBJ1-1; D gene uncertain. In germline, CDR1 is SQVTM, CDR2 ANQGSEA. This CDR3 contains 14 residues. Trimming took 6 bases from V and 1 from J, leaving 15 bases between them. The CDR3 DNA reads as TGCAGCGTAACATGGGGTAATAAGAACACTGAAGCTTTCTTT. Its protein is CSVTWGNKNTEAFF.

The V call is TRBV19, the J call TRBJ1-5; D perhaps matches TRBD1 (6 bases). The CDR3 contains 15 residues. CDR1 is LNHDA, CDR2 SQIVND, per germline (reference sequence). Trimming cost V 3 bases and J 7 bases, with 16 bases left between them. The CDR3 is CASSIGGARKQPQHF. The CDR3 bases are TGTGCCAGTAGTATTGGGGGGGCGCGTAAGCAGCCCCAGCATTTT.

The chain carries TRBV6-5 and TRBJ2-2; D is undetermined. Per the germline V gene, CDR1 is MNHEY and CDR2 is SVGAGI. The germline V and J ends were trimmed by 5 bases and 7 bases, with 14 bases remaining between them. The CDR3 loop spans 14 amino acids. The CDR3 coding sequence is TGTGCCAGCAGTCTCCAGACTGGCAACGGGGAGCTGTTTTTT. Amino acid sequence: CASSLQTGNGELFF.

The chain employs TRBV5-6 and TRBJ2-4; 10 positions match TRBD2. In germline, CDR1 is SGHDT, CDR2 YYEEEE. The CDR3 consists of 19 residues. Unmatched junction bases numbered 14, after V lost 4 bases and J lost 1 base. The CDR3 loop reads CASSTSAGGRLVAKNIQYF. As DNA, the CDR3 is TGTGCCAGCAGCACATCAGCGGGAGGGCGGTTAGTGGCCAAAAACATTCAGTACTTC.

This chain joins TRBV6-1 and TRBJ2-7; the match to TRBD2 covers 7 bases. This CDR3 contains 15 residues. From germline, CDR1 is MNHNS and CDR2 SASEGT. J was trimmed by 3 bases and V by 1 base; bases with no gene match: 6. CDR3 region: CASSEGEGRYYEQYF. The DNA for the CDR3 is TGTGCCAGCAGTGAAGGGGAGGGCAGATACTACGAGCAGTACTTC.

This clone was seen more than once but under ten times. The rearrangement joins TRBV16 to TRBJ1-5; tentatively, D is TRBD1 (5 bases). V was shortened by 0 bases and J by 9 bases, with 12 bases between the two germline ends. The CDR3 covers 14 residues. Looked up from germline, CDR1 is KGHSY and CDR2 is FQNENV. The CDR3 coding sequence is TGTGCCAGCAGCCAATCACGGGGCCCAGGGCCCCAGCATTTT. Translated, it gives CASSQSRGPGPQHF.

The chain combines TRBV30 with TRBJ1-6, with D unresolved. Germline V gene data show CDR1 as GTSNPN and CDR2 as SVGIG (reference sequence). V was trimmed by 4 bases and J by 0 bases, leaving 13 bases between them. The length of the CDR3 is 16 residues. The CDR3 spells CAWNSEFSSYNSPLHF. The CDR3 DNA follows: TGTGCCTGGAATTCAGAGTTTAGCTCCTATAATTCACCCCTCCACTTT.

The V and J genes are TRBV29-1 and TRBJ2-1; D perhaps matches TRBD2 (8 bases). This CDR3 region has 14 residues. Germline CDR1 is SQVTM and CDR2 is ANQGSEA. Trimming removed 5 bases at V and 4 bases at J, with 15 bases between. CDR3 sequence: CSVREGASYNEQFF. CDR3 in DNA: TGCAGCGTTCGGGAGGGGGCATCGTACAATGAGCAGTTCTTC.

V gene TRBV30 combines with J gene TRBJ2-2; TRBD1 matches 12 bases. The V gene end was trimmed by 4 bases and the J gene end by 4 bases; junction bases not matched to a gene: 13. Germline loops: CDR1 GTSNPN, CDR2 SVGIG (reference sequence). The CDR3 covers 18 residues. The CDR3 coding sequence is TGTGCCTGGACCAACTTCGGGACAGGGGGCGCTTTCACCGGGGAGCTGTTTTTT. Its translation is CAWTNFGTGGAFTGELFF.

The chain recombines TRBV6-1 with TRBJ1-6; unclear D gene. The CDR3 sequence is 14 residues long. V was cut by 5 bases and J by 8 bases, with 13 bases left in between. Germline lookup yields CDR1 MNHNS and CDR2 SASEGT. CDR3 amino acids: CASSTRDRDSPLHF. CDR3 sequence (DNA): TGTGCCAGCAGTACCCGGGATAGGGATTCACCCCTCCACTTT.